This T cell receptor beta chain was captured by sequencing in a study of blood T cells in healthy people across ages. Study-wide context: Template switching picked up about one barcoded beta molecule for each two T cells. General observations from the study: When one million T cells were used, diversity estimates were thought to be underestimates.

Next came a second PCR, run for about 7 to 12 cycles, which used a sample-barcoded 5' primer along with a J-beta primer mix. The authors tagged each cDNA molecule using a template-switch adaptor with 12 random nucleotides. TCRdb ran MiXCR on the 5' RACE reads and lists one entry per CDR3 protein. Counted here are 1.5 million to 2 million distinct CDR3 sequences, 28% occurring once; the ten biggest clones make up about 7.7%. Trimming removed 3 bases from V and 7 bases from J, with 18 bases in between. Germline V gene data show CDR1 as ENHRY and CDR2 as SYGVKD. CDR3 length: 15 residues. As for this clonotype: What it binds is not known.

This chain connects TRBV10-3 to TRBJ1-2; D not certain. Material: blood. The source is a young woman in good health. DNA for the CDR3: TGTGCCATCAGTGAATCGCCCTCTGGGGAAGGTGGCTACACCTTC. It codes for CAISESPSGEGGYTF.